Included here is one TCR beta chain sequence, with context. Its target is not known. The PCR contained 60 Vbeta and 13 Jbeta primers. Authors' processing steps: Later analysis identified tens of millions of unique TCR beta chains, 8.5 million to 13 million shared. Clones were sequenced by immunoSEQ multiplex PCR, and TCRdb holds only the in-frame ones, with some missing. The V and J calls and the clone size are those of that table, but D and trimming were determined from the DNA. Altogether fewer than 250,000 clones are present, about four fifths being singletons, with the ten largest covering approximately 0.4%. This record belongs to a study of cytomegalovirus exposure and HLA in healthy donors. Study outcomes and limitations: According to a later analysis, donors in an Asian-associated ancestry cluster reportedly had fewer N-insertions than the roughly 670-donor mean.

Germline V CDR1 and CDR2: MNHNY, SVGAGI (reference sequence). Trimming removed 10 bases from V and 0 bases from J, with 15 bases in between. The CDR3 sequence is 14 residues long. The sequencing sample was made of PBMCs. The rearrangement uses TRBV6-6 and TRBJ1-1; D is possibly TRBD1 (5 bases). The receptor was derived from a male donor in good health and CMV-seropositive. The CDR3 is CATNNQGMNTEAFF. The DNA of the CDR3 is TGTGCCACCAATAACCAGGGAATGAACACTGAAGCTTTCTTT.